This T cell receptor (beta chain) was retrieved from a study of monozygotic twins with inflammatory bowel disease. Study-level findings and limits: The co-twins with IBD showed lower TCRbeta diversity (inverse Simpson) than their healthy siblings. Especially where disease activity was present, IBD patients had fewer clonotypes in common with others than healthy twins did. Distinction of different T cell subtypes was not possible.

As regards this clonotype: Its antigen is as yet unknown.

TCRdb processed the 5' RACE reads again and assigns one entry to each CDR3 protein, with no DNA. This repertoire includes some 300,000 distinct CDR3 sequences. The sequencing sample was made of blood. This receptor was identified in a human donor with ulcerative colitis or Crohn's disease, or a healthy co-twin of an affected twin (not recorded which).

The CDR3 sequence: CASSIFPNSNQPQHF. V gene TRBV19 combines with J gene TRBJ1-5. The CDR3 covers 15 residues. Per germline, CDR1 LNHDA and CDR2 SQIVND (reference sequence).